This TCR beta chain was obtained from a study of blood T cell repertoires in COVID-19 (dated by TCRdb to the early 2020s). Some background on the complete study: Samples covering the acute and convalescent phases of COVID-19 were provided by collaborators in the United States, Italy and Spain. The samples were drawn from two sources: the first 160 participants of the ongoing ImmuneRACE study, and about 1,300 subjects contributed by 6 global collaborators. The sample metadata nearly always contained a de-identified subject ID, COVID-19 status, age in years and sex. Where HLA class I and class II types were available, the types were taken from metadata supplied by the sample provider, not from assay-based typing. Subjects who had been exposed to COVID-19, were actively infected with it, or had recovered from it provided the deeply sampled blood TCRbeta repertoires that made up the dataset. The material from the prospective study consisted of cDNA or gDNA derived from T cells, B-cell-depleted T cells, or PBMCs. The repertoires were made available in a free public database intended to serve as a resource for research on the immune response to SARS-CoV-2.

Another Seattle source contributed samples from volunteer blood donors who had recovered from COVID-19. The collaborating institutions used their own protocols to collect whole blood in K2EDTA tubes. For TCRbeta analysis, collaborators shipped samples in one of three forms: frozen whole blood, isolated PBMCs, or DNA extracted from either of those sample types. TCRbeta CDR3 regions were amplified from genomic DNA by means of the immunoSEQ Assay, a bias-controlled multiplex PCR. The published analysis was carried out like this. The number of nucleated cells in each sample was estimated from the amplification of reference gene primers within the assay. To quantify the absolute abundance of each unique TCRbeta CDR3 rearrangement, sequence reads were collapsed and filtered. For each sample, productive Simpson clonality was calculated as the square root of Simpson's diversity index across productive rearrangements. Not all clones reach the TCRdb copy of this immuneACCESS table, which keeps in-frame sequences only. Checked studies attribute under half of the gap to unresolved V genes and leave the rest unexplained. V, J and clone size are those of that table, while D and trimming were read from the DNA. This sample is represented by 200,000 to 250,000 clones; roughly 89% of them were singletons. The top ten constitute around 2% of the sample.

The V and J ends are trimmed by 5 bases and 7 bases, leaving 8 bases between them. Looking up the germline V gene yields CDR1 ENHRY and CDR2 SYGVKD. The CDR3 runs 11 residues from the cysteine to the phenylalanine. Only CDR3 DNA is held: 33 bases, read in frame from base 1. A note on this clone: The antigen it binds to is not known. Base qualities are missing; no much larger clone stands one base away.

What the work shows at the level of the full study, not this receptor alone: The amount of clinical and demographic metadata varied by source and participant and was provided uncurated.

Material for sequencing was peripheral blood. Here the chain combines TRBV10-3 and TRBJ1-1; there is no confident call for the D gene. The sequence was obtained from a man aged 25 to 40 who had recovered from COVID-19. The nucleotide sequence reads TGTGCCATCAGTAACAGTTTTGAAGCTTTCTTT. The encoded protein is CAISNSFEAFF.